This T cell receptor (beta chain) was profiled in a study of cytomegalovirus exposure and HLA in healthy donors (dated by TCRdb to 2017 to 2019). Study-level background: An earlier analysis of 587 of the donors reported 276 Gb of sequence data and approximately 120 million unique TCR beta sequences obtained from about 170 million T cells. About 280 gigabases of sequencing data and around 80 million unique TCR sequences made up an early release that covered roughly 670 HLA-typed donors. The genetic ancestry cluster associated with self-reported Caucasian donors included 70% to 85% of the 398 genotyped donors. The aim of the study was to test whether cataloging public T cell receptors could identify signatures of past pathogen exposure. The T cell repertoires of 550 to 850 subjects were profiled by immunosequencing and related to cytomegalovirus serostatus. In addition to the first cohort of 666 subjects, a separate validation cohort of around 110 different subjects was used. High-throughput TCR immunosequencing, statistical association of individual TCRs with disease status, and machine learning were combined to predict cytomegalovirus infection status. To study patterns of TCR occurrence, a later analysis re-analyzed previously published TCR beta repertoires from under 750 donors and added high-resolution HLA genotyping. In the later analysis, no new phenotypic data were used to find candidate immune exposures; instead, reliance was placed on TCR beta sequences and their occurrence across donors. In an earlier analysis of roughly 600 of the donors, high-throughput TCR beta sequencing was used to judge whether each TCR beta V gene segment behaved as functional or pseudogenic. Donor age, sex, ethnicity and CMV serostatus were compiled together with the repertoire data. A later genetic analysis used genome-wide SNP genotypes for 398 of the 666 donors, treating that subset as a discovery cohort. All discovery cohort repertoires had been generated using a single sequencing platform. HLA typing covered class I and class II loci at four-digit resolution. Typing coverage differed by locus: A, B, C, DRB1 and DQB1 were typed in roughly 620-630 donors, DQA1 in 522, DPA1 in around 600, and DPB1 in around 440. Because of strong linkage in the cohort, five DR-DQ haplotypes were treated as single units for association and clustering. Among under 450 genotyped donors of the cohort, an average of 235,054 unique TCR beta nucleotide sequences were sequenced per donor, around 20% of them non-productive.

The full study reports these points: Because some donors lacked HLA typing at each locus, the association tests relied only on the typed subset. Immune exposure information for the cohort was limited to CMV serostatus. Because counts were too low, about 15 rarely observed V segments, including chromosome 9 orphons, were left out of the earlier analysis of over 550 of the donors. The presence/absence analyses assumed that sequencing depth was roughly uniform across donors, and that assumption may not be true. In a later analysis, several top co-occurrence clusters were reported to appear linked to parvovirus B19, influenza, CMV and Epstein-Barr virus. In a later analysis, TCR association rates were found to vary across HLA loci, with the most associated TCRs seen for DRB1 alleles and the fewest for HLA-C alleles. A further reported finding was that TCR beta sequences accurately predicted the HLA-A and HLA-B alleles for most subjects in the first cohort. While some public TCRs were present in many individuals, most TCR sequences turned up only very rarely across donors. The 87-base-pair reads could not distinguish some IMGT-functional V segments, including TRBV6-2 and TRBV6-3, so those segments were excluded. A later analysis associated about 18,000 TCR beta sequences with specific HLA alleles at a false discovery rate of 0.05. In an earlier analysis of 500 to 650 of the donors, most TCR beta V segments appeared in productive rearrangements about 87% or about 30% of the time, broadly matching IMGT annotations. In vitro tests confirmed that three of the cytomegalovirus-associated TCR beta chains recognize cytomegalovirus antigens. V-gene and J-gene trimming of TCR beta chains was associated with a missense DCLRE1C variant in a later genetic analysis, and the association was replicated in an independent cohort. When HLA alleles, especially DR and DQ, strongly co-occurred, attributing TCR associations to individual alleles was difficult. Linkage disequilibrium might explain the correlated functional status among segregating V segments, but an unknown experimental factor could not be ruled out. In a later analysis, most CMV-associated TCR beta chains were found to appear HLA-restricted, with HLA associations seemingly driven largely by CMV exposure. In the study, some 160 TCR beta chains were listed as associated with cytomegalovirus. A cluster of highly shared sequence variants was judged likely to represent a technical artifact of the sequencing pipeline. In both the original and validation cohorts, the classifier was reported to diagnose cytomegalovirus status with high specificity and sensitivity. According to a later genetic analysis, donors in an Asian-associated ancestry cluster had fewer N-insertions in productive TCRs than the approximately 630-donor mean. According to the authors, the approach could potentially be generalized to other disease states and immunological phenotypes. This cohort had only TCR beta chains sequenced, and the lack of alpha or paired-chain data limited which features could be detected. In a later analysis, HLA-associated TCR beta chains showed more clonal expansion and lower generation probabilities than non-associated chains that were equally common.

On this clone itself: Its antigen is still unknown. The record has no base qualities; no much larger clone is one base away.

Spanning cysteine to phenylalanine, the CDR3 consists of 15 amino acids. The only DNA kept is the CDR3, 45 bases in frame from the first base. V trim: 1 base; J trim: 3 bases; unmatched bases: 3. As encoded in the germline V gene, CDR1 is SGDLS while CDR2 is YYNGEE. Libraries were constructed by the immunoSEQ multiplex PCR assay. A mixture of 60 forward primers for TCR Vbeta segments and 13 reverse primers for TCR Jbeta segments was used in the multiplex PCR. Amplification of the CDR3 region of rearranged TCR beta genes was performed with a multiplex PCR assay on genomic DNA. The Illumina HiSeq System was used to sequence the amplified TCR beta libraries as 87-base-pair reads. In the paper's pipeline: Across the 500 to 700 repertoires, a later analysis counted tens of millions of unique TCR beta chains, 9.5 million to 12 million of which were shared by at least two donors. Raw reads were error-corrected and collapsed into unique sequences by a nearest-neighbor algorithm in which closely related sequences were merged to remove PCR and sequencing errors. V, D and J gene segments were assigned by aligning CDR3 sequences to IMGT reference sequences. Each retained sequence needed at least a six-nucleotide match to both a V gene segment and a J gene segment. Rearrangements were classified as productive when the CDR3 lacked stop codons and remained in frame with V and J, and all other rearrangements were classified as non-productive. CDR3 was defined by IMGT convention, running from the second conserved V-encoded cysteine to the conserved J-encoded phenylalanine. The earlier analysis of about 640 of the donors excluded any sequence lacking an unambiguous match to a single V gene segment. An earlier analysis of 587 of the donors classified V segments as functional when productive rearrangements were above 56.7% and as segregating when the standard deviation between donors was above 5%. A statistical classification framework was built to diagnose cytomegalovirus status from the catalog of TCR beta chain sequences. In a later analysis, V and J genes were assigned by comparing TCR nucleotide sequences against IMGT/GENE-DB human TR gene sequences. A later analysis assigned CDR3 sequences and most-parsimonious VDJ recombination scenarios with the TCRdist pipeline. In a later analysis, every TCR beta chain was defined by the combination of its CDR3 amino acid sequence and its V-gene family, and reads without a unique V-gene family were dropped. To address suspected cross-contamination and a sequencing artifact, a later analysis removed some 620 highly shared, low-generation-probability nucleotide sequences. In a later analysis, a clonal expansion index for each public chain was calculated from normalized within-repertoire ranks of inferred template counts. A later analysis computed generation probabilities with a VDJ recombination model fitted to out-of-frame rearrangements, and checked the results against IGoR. Hypergeometric tests were used in a later analysis to score TCR-TCR, TCR-HLA and TCR-CMV co-occurrence, with a repertoire-size bias correction applied to the TCR pairs. To estimate false discovery rates, a later analysis permuted the HLA or CMV assignments 20 times. In a later analysis, co-occurring TCRs were grouped with DBSCAN, and TCRdist sequence similarity was added when clustering was performed within HLA-allele-positive subsets. For co-occurrence clustering, repertoires with fewer than 30,000 or more than 120,000 public chains were excluded, along with four or five repertoires with anomalous nucleotide sharing. TCRdb re-hosts the immuneACCESS table, in-frame sequences only. Its copies lack some clones; in the studies checked, an unresolved V gene accounts for under half of them, and the cause for the rest is not known. V, J and clone size are taken as reported in that table, and D and trimming were inferred from the DNA itself. The sample contains around 120,000 clones, 55% to 65% of them found a single time. Nearly 9.5% of the sample rests with the top ten.

The cohort comprised some 700 healthy bone marrow donors. At the time of sampling, all cohort members were nominally healthy, though unrecorded immune exposures were likely present. The donor tested CMV seropositive and was one of the 289 seropositive cohort members. Every donor gave a peripheral blood sample, and the peripheral blood mononuclear cells from that sample were used for TCR beta sequencing. Genomic DNA was extracted from the blood cell samples with the Qiagen DNeasy Blood Extraction Kit. The TCR originated in a woman aged 35 to 49 in good health and CMV-seropositive. Sequencing was carried out using PBMCs. Recombination connected TRBV9 to TRBJ2-1; 8 of the junction bases match TRBD2. The CDR3 region reads CASSVFAGGYNEQFF. The sequence in DNA is TGTGCCAGCAGCGTATTTGCGGGAGGCTACAATGAGCAGTTCTTC.